This T cell receptor beta chain was captured by sequencing in a study of blood T cell repertoires in COVID-19. Across the study: Both acute and convalescent COVID-19 samples were obtained from the United States, Italy and Spain. Nucleic acid was either cDNA or gDNA, and it came from T cells, B-cell-depleted T cells, or PBMCs.

In the original workflow: By means of reference gene primer amplification, nucleated cell counts were estimated. TCRdb's copy holds only in-frame clones and misses some; the assay was immunoSEQ multiplex PCR. Clonal size and the V and J genes are those of that table, whereas D and trimming came from the DNA. This table holds approximately 260,000 clones, approximately 78% found once. CDR3 length: 14 residues. Germline V gene data show CDR1 as SGHTA and CDR2 as FQGNSA. Trimming took 2 bases from V and 10 from J, leaving 12 bases between them. Source material: peripheral blood. The clonotype originates from a woman aged 55-75 years with active or convalescent COVID-19. This sequence joins TRBV7-2 and TRBJ1-6, with no clear D. CDR3 DNA sequence: TGTGCCAGCAGCTTAAATGGCCACGGGTCACCCCTCCACTTT. It is translated as CASSLNGHGSPLHF.